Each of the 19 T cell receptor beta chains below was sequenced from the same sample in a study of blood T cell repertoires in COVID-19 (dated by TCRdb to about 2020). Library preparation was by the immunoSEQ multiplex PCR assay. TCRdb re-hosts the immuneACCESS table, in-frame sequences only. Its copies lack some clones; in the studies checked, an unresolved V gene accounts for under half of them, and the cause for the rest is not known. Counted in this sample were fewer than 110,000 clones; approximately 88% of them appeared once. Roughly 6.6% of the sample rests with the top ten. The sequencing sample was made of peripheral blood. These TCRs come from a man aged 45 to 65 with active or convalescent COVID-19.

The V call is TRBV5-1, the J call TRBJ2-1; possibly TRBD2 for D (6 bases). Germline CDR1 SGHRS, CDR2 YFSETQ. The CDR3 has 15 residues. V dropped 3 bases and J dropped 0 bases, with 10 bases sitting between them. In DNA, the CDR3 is TGCGCCAGCAGCTGGGACTCGTTCTCCTACAATGAGCAGTTCTTC. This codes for CASSWDSFSYNEQFF.

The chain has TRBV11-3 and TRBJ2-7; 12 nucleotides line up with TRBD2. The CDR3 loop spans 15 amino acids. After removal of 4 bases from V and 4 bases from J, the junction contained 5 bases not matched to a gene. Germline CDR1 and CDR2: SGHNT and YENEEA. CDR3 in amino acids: CASSSKGLAGYEQYF. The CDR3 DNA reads TGTGCCAGCAGCTCGAAAGGACTAGCGGGATACGAGCAGTACTTC.

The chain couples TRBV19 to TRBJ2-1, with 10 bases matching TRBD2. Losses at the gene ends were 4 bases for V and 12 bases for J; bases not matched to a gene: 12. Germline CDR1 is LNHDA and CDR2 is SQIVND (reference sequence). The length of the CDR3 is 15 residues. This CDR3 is CASSRTQAGGEWQFF. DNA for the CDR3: TGTGCCAGTAGTAGAACCCAAGCGGGAGGGGAATGGCAGTTCTTC.

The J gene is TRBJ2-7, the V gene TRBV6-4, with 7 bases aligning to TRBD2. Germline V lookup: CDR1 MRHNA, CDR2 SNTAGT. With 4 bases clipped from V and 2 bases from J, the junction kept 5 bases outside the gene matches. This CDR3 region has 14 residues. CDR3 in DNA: TGTGCCAGCAGTGCCGAAGCGGGGCCCTACGAGCAGTACTTC. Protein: CASSAEAGPYEQYF.

The CDR3 DNA follows: TGTGCCAGCAGTCCGACAGACACTGAAGCTTTCTTT. The encoded protein is CASSPTDTEAFF. The chain recombines TRBV6-6 with TRBJ1-1; D perhaps matches TRBD1 (5 bases). The V end lost 5 bases, the J end lost 3 bases, and 7 bases lay between the germline ends. The CDR3 extends over 12 amino acids. Germline V gives CDR1 MNHNY, CDR2 SVGAGI (reference sequence).

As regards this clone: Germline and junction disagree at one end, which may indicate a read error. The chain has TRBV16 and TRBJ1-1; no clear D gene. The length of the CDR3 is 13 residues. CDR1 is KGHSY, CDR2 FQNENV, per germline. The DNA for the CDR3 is TGTGCCAGCTGCCAAACAACCTCCACTGAAGCTTTCTTT. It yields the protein CASCQTTSTEAFF.

In nucleotides, the CDR3 is TGTGCCAGCAGCCCTCAGGGCTCCTACAATGAGCAGTTCTTC. This sequence encodes CASSPQGSYNEQFF. The rearrangement links TRBV5-6 to TRBJ2-1, with a possible D match to TRBD1 (5 bases). Germline V gives CDR1 SGHDT, CDR2 YYEEEE. The CDR3 contains 14 residues. V gave up 4 bases and J gave up 0 bases, with 8 bases separating them.

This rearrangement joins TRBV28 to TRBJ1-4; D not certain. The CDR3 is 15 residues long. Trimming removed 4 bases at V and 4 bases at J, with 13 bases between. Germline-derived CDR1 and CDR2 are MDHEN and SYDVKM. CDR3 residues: CASSSTGKINEKLFF. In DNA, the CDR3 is TGTGCCAGCAGTTCCACCGGGAAGATTAATGAAAAACTGTTTTTT.

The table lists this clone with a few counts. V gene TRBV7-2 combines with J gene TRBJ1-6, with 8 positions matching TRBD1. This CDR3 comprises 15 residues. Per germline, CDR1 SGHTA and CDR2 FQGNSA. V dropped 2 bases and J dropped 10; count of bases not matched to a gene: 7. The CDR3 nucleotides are TGTGCCAGCAGCTTAAATGCAGGGGGCGTATCACCCCTCCACTTT. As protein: CASSLNAGGVSPLHF.

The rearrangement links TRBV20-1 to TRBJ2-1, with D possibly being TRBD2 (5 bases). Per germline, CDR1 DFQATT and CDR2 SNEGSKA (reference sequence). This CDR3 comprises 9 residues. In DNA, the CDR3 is TGCAGGGCGGGTTATGAGCAGTTCTTC. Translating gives CRAGYEQFF.

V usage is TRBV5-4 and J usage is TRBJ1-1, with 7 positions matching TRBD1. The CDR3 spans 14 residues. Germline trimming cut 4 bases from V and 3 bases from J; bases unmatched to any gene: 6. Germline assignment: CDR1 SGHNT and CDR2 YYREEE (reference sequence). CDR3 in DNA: TGTGCCAGCAGCCCCGGGAGGGGGCACACTGAAGCTTTCTTT. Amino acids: CASSPGRGHTEAFF.

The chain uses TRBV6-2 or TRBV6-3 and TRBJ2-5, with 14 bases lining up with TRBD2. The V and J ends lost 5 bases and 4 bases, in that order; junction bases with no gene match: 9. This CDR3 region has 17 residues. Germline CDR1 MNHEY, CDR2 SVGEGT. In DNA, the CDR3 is TGTGCCAGCAGTGACGGGACTAGCGGGAGAGGTGGAGAGACCCAGTACTTC. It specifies CASSDGTSGRGGETQYF.

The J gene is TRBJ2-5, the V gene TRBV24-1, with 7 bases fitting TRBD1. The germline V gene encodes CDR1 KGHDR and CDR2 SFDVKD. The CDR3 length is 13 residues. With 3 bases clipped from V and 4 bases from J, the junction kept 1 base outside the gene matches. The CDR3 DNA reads TGTGCCACCAGTGATCCAGGGGGAGAGACCCAGTACTTC. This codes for CATSDPGGETQYF.

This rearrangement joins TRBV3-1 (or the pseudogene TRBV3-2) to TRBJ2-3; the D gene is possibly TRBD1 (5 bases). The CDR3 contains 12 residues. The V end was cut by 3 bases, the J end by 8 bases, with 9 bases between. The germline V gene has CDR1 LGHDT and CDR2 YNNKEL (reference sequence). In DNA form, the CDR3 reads TGTGCCAGCAGCCAGTTCCAGGGTACGCAGTATTTT. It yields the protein CASSQFQGTQYF.

The CDR3 protein is CASTGQGSTSTQYF. CDR3 DNA sequence: TGTGCCAGCACCGGACAGGGGTCGACGTCGACCCAGTACTTC. This chain uses TRBV6-5 with TRBJ2-5; the match to TRBD1 covers 9 bases. The germline gives CDR1 MNHEY, CDR2 SVGAGI. The CDR3 totals 14 residues. Losses at the gene ends were 7 bases for V and 7 bases for J; bases not matched to a gene: 10.

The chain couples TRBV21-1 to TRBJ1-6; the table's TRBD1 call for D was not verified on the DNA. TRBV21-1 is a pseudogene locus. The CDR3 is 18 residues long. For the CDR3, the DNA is TGTGCCAGCAGCAAAGGAGATTTGTTAGGGGATTATAATTCACCCCTCCACTTT. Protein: CASSKGDLLGDYNSPLHF.

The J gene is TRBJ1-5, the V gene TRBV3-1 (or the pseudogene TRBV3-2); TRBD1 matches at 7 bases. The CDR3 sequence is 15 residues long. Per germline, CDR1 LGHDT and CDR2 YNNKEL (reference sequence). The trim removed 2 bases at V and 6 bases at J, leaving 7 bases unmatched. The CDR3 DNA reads TGTGCCAGCAGCCAACGTACAGGGGCGGCTCAGCCCCAGCATTTT. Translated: CASSQRTGAAQPQHF.

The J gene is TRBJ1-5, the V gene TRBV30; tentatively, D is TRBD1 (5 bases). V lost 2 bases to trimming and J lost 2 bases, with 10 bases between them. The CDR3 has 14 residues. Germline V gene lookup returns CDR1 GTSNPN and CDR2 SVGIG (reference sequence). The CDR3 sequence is CAWSPIRGNQPQHF. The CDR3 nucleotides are TGTGCCTGGAGTCCAATCAGGGGCAATCAGCCCCAGCATTTT.

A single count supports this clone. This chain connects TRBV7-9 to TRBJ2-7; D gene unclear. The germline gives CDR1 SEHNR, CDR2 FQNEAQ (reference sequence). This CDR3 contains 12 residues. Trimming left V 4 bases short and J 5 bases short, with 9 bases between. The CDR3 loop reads CASSSPHDEQYF. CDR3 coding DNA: TGTGCCAGCAGCTCACCACATGACGAGCAGTACTTC.